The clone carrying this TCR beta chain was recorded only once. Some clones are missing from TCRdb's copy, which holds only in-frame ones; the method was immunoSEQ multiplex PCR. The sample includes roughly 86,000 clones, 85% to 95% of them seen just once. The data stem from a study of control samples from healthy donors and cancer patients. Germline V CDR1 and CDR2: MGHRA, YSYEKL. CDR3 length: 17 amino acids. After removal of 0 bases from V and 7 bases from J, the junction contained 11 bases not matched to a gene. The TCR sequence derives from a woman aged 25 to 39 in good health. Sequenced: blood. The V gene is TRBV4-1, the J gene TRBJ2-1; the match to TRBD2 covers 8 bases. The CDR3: CASSQDGGTRRENEQFF. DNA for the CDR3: TGCGCCAGCAGCCAAGACGGCGGGACTAGGAGAGAAAATGAGCAGTTCTTC.